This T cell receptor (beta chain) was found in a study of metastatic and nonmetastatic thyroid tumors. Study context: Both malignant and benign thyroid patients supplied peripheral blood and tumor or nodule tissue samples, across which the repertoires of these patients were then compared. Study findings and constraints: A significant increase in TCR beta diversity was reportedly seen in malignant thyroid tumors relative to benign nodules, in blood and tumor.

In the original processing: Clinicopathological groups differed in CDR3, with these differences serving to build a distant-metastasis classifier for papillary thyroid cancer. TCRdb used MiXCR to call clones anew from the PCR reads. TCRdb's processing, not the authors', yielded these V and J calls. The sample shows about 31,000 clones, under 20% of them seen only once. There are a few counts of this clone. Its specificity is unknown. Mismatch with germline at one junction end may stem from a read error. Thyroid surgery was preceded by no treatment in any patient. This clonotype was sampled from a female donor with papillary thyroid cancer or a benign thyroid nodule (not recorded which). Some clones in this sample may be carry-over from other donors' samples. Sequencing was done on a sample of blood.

The chain's CDR3 is CASSPRGGEKVFF. CDR3 DNA: TGTGCCAGCAGCCCACGTGGAGGCGAAAAAGTGTTTTTT. V is TRBV6-1 and J is TRBJ1-4, with D uncertain. The germline V gene encodes CDR1 MNHNS and CDR2 SASEGT. This CDR3 is 13 amino acids long.